The entry that follows covers one T cell receptor (beta chain) sequence. This clone's antigen is unknown. The input lacks base qualities; no much larger clone sits a single base away. This sample is part of a study of blood T cell repertoires in COVID-19 (TCRdb year 2020). For context, the study as a whole: The collaborator samples originated in the United States, Italy and Spain and spanned the acute and convalescent phases of COVID-19. The material from the prospective study consisted of cDNA or gDNA derived from T cells, B-cell-depleted T cells, or PBMCs. Subjects who had been exposed to COVID-19, were actively infected with it, or had recovered from it provided the deeply sampled blood TCRbeta repertoires that made up the dataset. The repertoires were released in a freely available public database intended as a resource for research on the immune response to SARS-CoV-2. The samples were drawn from two sources: the first 160 participants of the ongoing ImmuneRACE study, and over 950 subjects contributed by 6 global collaborators. Sample metadata almost always included a de-identified subject ID, COVID-19 status, age in years and sex. Where available, HLA class I and class II types were taken from metadata supplied by the sample provider and were not determined by assay-based typing.

The CDR3 sequence holds 15 residues, the cysteine and phenylalanine included. Only the CDR3 portion is preserved as DNA: 45 bases, with reading frame beginning at the first base. CDR1 and CDR2, per the germline V gene, are SGHTS and YDEGEE. The V end gives up 2 bases and the J end 2 bases, leaving 4 bases in the junction not matched to a gene. The immunoSEQ Assay, a bias-controlled multiplex PCR, was used to amplify TCRbeta CDR3 regions from genomic DNA. The study's own analysis went as follows. The number of nucleated cells in each sample was estimated by amplification of reference gene primers within the assay. To quantify the absolute abundance of each unique TCRbeta CDR3 rearrangement, sequence reads were collapsed and filtered. For each sample, productive Simpson clonality was calculated by taking the square root of Simpson's diversity index across productive rearrangements. Here the immuneACCESS table is served through TCRdb, limited to in-frame sequences with V and J called. Missing clones are a known gap in these copies; in checked studies unresolved V genes cover under half, and the rest lacks a known reason. That table furnishes V, J and clone size, whereas the DNA furnished D and trimming. The sample table holds about 260,000 clones, of which around 87% were seen once. Clones ranked in the top ten supply more than 1.3% of the sample.

General study outcomes and caveats: The amount of clinical and demographic metadata varied by source and participant and was provided uncurated.

A second Seattle source provided samples from volunteer blood donors who had recovered from COVID-19. Collaborating institutions collected whole blood in K2EDTA tubes following their own protocols. Collaborator samples were shipped for TCRbeta analysis as frozen whole blood, isolated PBMCs, or DNA extracted from either sample type. This chain joins TRBV5-8 to TRBJ1-2; 9 central nucleotides agree with TRBD1. The sequenced sample was peripheral blood. The receptor comes from a middle-aged woman who had recovered from COVID-19. For the CDR3, the sequence is CASSFKTGGNYGYTF. The DNA sequence follows: TGTGCCAGCAGCTTTAAAACAGGGGGCAACTATGGCTACACCTTC.